Following are 13 T cell receptor beta chains from one sample sequenced in a study of T cell responses to AZD1222 COVID-19 vaccine. This table comes from immunoSEQ multiplex PCR, and its TCRdb copy is limited to in-frame clones, with some not included. The sample consists of 120,000 to 150,000 clones, approximately 94% of them appearing once. This specimen was peripheral blood, taken on day 0 of AZD1222 vaccination. The receptors here all came from an adult in good health.

DNA for the CDR3: TGTGCCAGCAGCTTAGACCCCTCCGCTAACTATGGCTACACCTTC. Encoded protein: CASSLDPSANYGYTF. This sequence joins TRBV11-2 and TRBJ1-2; D gene unclear. Trimming cost V 0 bases and J 0 bases, with 8 bases left between them. Germline V lookup: CDR1 SGHAT, CDR2 FQNNGV. This CDR3 spans 15 amino acids.

The chain links TRBV9 to TRBJ1-1; 7 bases are shared with TRBD1. V shed 2 bases, J shed 3 bases, and the junction held 4 bases outside the gene matches. CDR1 SGDLS and CDR2 YYNGEE come from the germline V gene. This CDR3 region has 14 residues. In nucleotides, the CDR3 is TGTGCCAGCAGCGTGACAGGGTCCCACACTGAAGCTTTCTTT. This encodes CASSVTGSHTEAFF.

This clone was detected once. The rearrangement links TRBV7-3 to TRBJ1-2; D unclear. V lost 3 bases and J lost 8, with 13 bases in between. Germline values: CDR1 SGHTA, CDR2 FQGTGA. The CDR3 has 13 residues. The DNA of the CDR3 is TGTGCCAGCAGCTTTGACGGATCGAGGGGCTACACCTTC. As protein: CASSFDGSRGYTF.

The chain links TRBV5-1 to TRBJ2-1, with a weak D call TRBD2 (6 bases). This CDR3 spans 14 amino acids. Germline assignment: CDR1 SGHRS and CDR2 YFSETQ. V was pared by 0 bases and J by 7 bases, with 11 bases between. The CDR3 loop reads CASSLASGGNEQFF. The CDR3 DNA reads as TGCGCCAGCAGCTTGGCCTCTGGGGGGAATGAGCAGTTCTTC.

This chain connects TRBV4-1 to TRBJ2-1; perhaps TRBD1 as D (6 bases). Germline values: CDR1 MGHRA, CDR2 YSYEKL. The germline V and J ends were trimmed by 0 bases and 2 bases, with 11 bases remaining between them. The CDR3 runs 16 residues. The CDR3 spells CASSQDYAGAYNEQFF. In nucleotides, the CDR3 is TGCGCCAGCAGCCAAGATTATGCAGGGGCCTACAATGAGCAGTTCTTC.

To note about this clone: Other DNA variants within this sample encode the same CDR3. The rearrangement links TRBV10-3 to TRBJ1-2, with TRBD1 as a possible D gene (5 bases). Germline CDR1 is ENHRY and CDR2 is SYGVKD. This CDR3 is built from 13 residues. The ends were cut back, 0 bases at V and 3 bases at J, with 5 bases in the middle. CDR3 bases: TGTGCCATCAGTGAGTCCAGGGACTATGGCTACACCTTC. This sequence encodes CAISESRDYGYTF.

This clone was seen a few times. The DNA for the CDR3 is TGCAGCGCCTCGGCCAACTATGGCTACACCTTC. Its protein product is CSASANYGYTF. The chain carries TRBV29-1 and TRBJ1-2; D is undetermined. Per germline, CDR1 SQVTM and CDR2 ANQGSEA. There are 11 residues in the CDR3. Between the trimmed V and J ends, which lost 7 bases and 2 bases, there was a span of 8 bases.

The chain carries TRBV2 and TRBJ1-5; tentative D call: TRBD1 (6 bases). The germline gives CDR1 SNHLY, CDR2 FYNNEI. CDR3 length equals 14 residues. The germline V and J ends were trimmed by 7 bases and 1 base, with 11 bases remaining between them. In nucleotides, the CDR3 is TGTGCCAGCAACCAGGGGCGGAGCAATCAGCCCCAGCATTTT. It is translated as CASNQGRSNQPQHF. The full variable domain, rest sourced from reference TRBV2 and TRBJ1-5, is EPEVTQTPSHQVTQMGQEVILRCVPISNHLYFYWYRQILGQKVEFLVSFYNNEISEKSEIFDDQFSVERPDGSNFTLKIRSTKLEDSAMYFCASNQGRSNQPQHFGDGTRLSIL.

The gene calls are TRBV27 and TRBJ1-5, with 9 bases identical to TRBD1. This CDR3 contains 15 residues. With 4 bases clipped from V and 3 bases from J, the junction kept 4 bases outside the gene matches. Germline V CDR1 and CDR2: MNHEY, SMNVEV (reference sequence). CDR3 amino acids: CASSWTGAFNQPQHF. The DNA of the CDR3 is TGTGCCAGCAGTTGGACAGGGGCGTTCAATCAGCCCCAGCATTTT.

This chain connects TRBV7-9 to TRBJ2-7; D may be TRBD2 (6 bases). Germline CDR1 SEHNR, CDR2 FQNEAQ (reference sequence). The CDR3 covers 15 residues. Deletions cut 3 bases from V and 3 bases from J, with 15 bases between. The CDR3 loop is CASSFWRDSNYEQYF. For the CDR3, the DNA is TGTGCCAGCAGCTTTTGGAGGGACTCAAACTACGAGCAGTACTTC.

J is TRBJ1-1 and V is TRBV7-9; D not certain. The CDR3 is 14 amino acids. CDR1 SEHNR and CDR2 FQNEAQ come from the germline V gene (reference sequence). The V end lost 5 bases, the J end lost 4 bases, and 14 bases lay between the germline ends. The CDR3 reads CASSHSWAGTEAFF. The CDR3, as DNA: TGTGCCAGCAGCCACTCTTGGGCCGGCACTGAAGCTTTCTTT. The whole variable domain, remainder taken from reference TRBV7-9 and TRBJ1-1, is DTGVSQNPRHKITKRGQNVTFRCDPISEHNRLYWYRQTLGQGPEFLTYFQNEAQLEKSRLLSDRFSAERPKGSFSTLEIQRTEQGDSAMYLCASSHSWAGTEAFFGQGTRLTVV.

The chain has TRBV5-6 and TRBJ1-1; D remains ambiguous. Germline-derived CDR1 and CDR2 are SGHDT and YYEEEE. The V end lost 0 bases, the J end lost 1 base, and 13 bases lay between the germline ends. The CDR3 covers 16 residues. This chain's CDR3 is CASSLGPLSGNTEAFF. The CDR3 bases are TGTGCCAGCAGCTTGGGGCCGTTATCTGGGAACACTGAAGCTTTCTTT. The variable domain in full, with the rest retrieved from reference TRBV5-6 and TRBJ1-1, is DAGVTQSPTHLIKTRGQQVTLRCSPKSGHDTVSWYQQALGQGPQFIFQYYEEEERQRGNFPDRFSGHQFPNYSSELNVNALLLGDSALYLCASSLGPLSGNTEAFFGQGTRLTVV.

The V call is TRBV12-5, the J call TRBJ2-7; D gene ambiguous. Germline CDR1 and CDR2: LGHNT and FRNRAP. This CDR3 region has 11 residues. V shed 4 bases and J shed 6 bases, with 7 bases lying between them. The CDR3 is CASGWVGEQYF. CDR3 sequence (DNA): TGTGCTAGTGGTTGGGTGGGCGAGCAGTACTTC.